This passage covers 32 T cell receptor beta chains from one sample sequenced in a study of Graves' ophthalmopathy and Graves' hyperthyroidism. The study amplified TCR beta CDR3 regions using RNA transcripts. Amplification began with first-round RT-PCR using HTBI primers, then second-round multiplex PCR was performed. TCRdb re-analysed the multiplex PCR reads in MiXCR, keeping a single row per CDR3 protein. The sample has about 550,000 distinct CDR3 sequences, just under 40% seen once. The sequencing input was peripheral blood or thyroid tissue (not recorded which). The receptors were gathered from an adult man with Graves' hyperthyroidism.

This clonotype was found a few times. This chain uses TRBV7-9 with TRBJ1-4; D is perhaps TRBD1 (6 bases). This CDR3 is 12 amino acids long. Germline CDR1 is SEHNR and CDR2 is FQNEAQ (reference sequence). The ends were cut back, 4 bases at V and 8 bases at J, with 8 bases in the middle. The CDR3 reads CASSSTGEKLFF. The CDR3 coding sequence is TGTGCCAGCAGCTCAACAGGGGAAAAACTGTTTTTT.

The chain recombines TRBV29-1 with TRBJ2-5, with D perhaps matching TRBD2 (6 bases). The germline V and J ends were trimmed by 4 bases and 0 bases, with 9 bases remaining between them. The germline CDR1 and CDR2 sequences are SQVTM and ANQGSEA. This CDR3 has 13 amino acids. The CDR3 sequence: CSVASGDQETQYF. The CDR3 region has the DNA TGCAGCGTTGCTTCGGGAGACCAAGAGACCCAGTACTTC.

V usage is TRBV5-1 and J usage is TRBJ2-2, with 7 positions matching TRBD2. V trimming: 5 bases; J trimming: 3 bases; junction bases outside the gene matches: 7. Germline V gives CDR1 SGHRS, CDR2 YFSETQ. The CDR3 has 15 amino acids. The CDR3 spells CASSQLAPYTGELFF. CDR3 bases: TGCGCCAGCAGTCAACTAGCGCCCTACACCGGGGAGCTGTTTTTT.

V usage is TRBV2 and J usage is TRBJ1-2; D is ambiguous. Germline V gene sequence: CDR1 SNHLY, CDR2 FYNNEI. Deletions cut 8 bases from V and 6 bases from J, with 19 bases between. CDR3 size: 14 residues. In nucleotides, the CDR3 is TGTGCCAGCTCACCGGGAGTCGGCCCTAATGGCTACACCTTC. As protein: CASSPGVGPNGYTF. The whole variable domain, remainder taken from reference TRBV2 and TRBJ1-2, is EPEVTQTPSHQVTQMGQEVILRCVPISNHLYFYWYRQILGQKVEFLVSFYNNEISEKSEIFDDQFSVERPDGSNFTLKIRSTKLEDSAMYFCASSPGVGPNGYTFGSGTRLTVV.

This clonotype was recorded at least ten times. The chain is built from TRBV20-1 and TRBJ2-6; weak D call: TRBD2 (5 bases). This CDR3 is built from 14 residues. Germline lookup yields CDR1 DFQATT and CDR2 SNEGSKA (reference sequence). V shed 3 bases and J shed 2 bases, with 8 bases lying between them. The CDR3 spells CSASGRAGANVLTF. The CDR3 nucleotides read TGCAGTGCTAGCGGGCGGGCTGGGGCCAACGTCCTGACTTTC.

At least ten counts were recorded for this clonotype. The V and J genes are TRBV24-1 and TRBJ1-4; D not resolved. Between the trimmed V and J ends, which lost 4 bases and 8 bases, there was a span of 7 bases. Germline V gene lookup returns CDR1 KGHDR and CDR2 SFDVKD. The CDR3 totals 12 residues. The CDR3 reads CATSEGDEKLFF. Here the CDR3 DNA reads TGTGCCACCAGTGAAGGCGACGAAAAACTGTTTTTT.

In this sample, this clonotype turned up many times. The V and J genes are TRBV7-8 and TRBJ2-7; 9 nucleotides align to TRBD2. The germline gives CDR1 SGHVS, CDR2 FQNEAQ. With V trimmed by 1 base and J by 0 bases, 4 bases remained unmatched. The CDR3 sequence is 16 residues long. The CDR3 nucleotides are TGTGCCAGCAGCTTAGACGGCGGGGGGGCCTCCTACGAGCAGTACTTC. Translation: CASSLDGGGASYEQYF.

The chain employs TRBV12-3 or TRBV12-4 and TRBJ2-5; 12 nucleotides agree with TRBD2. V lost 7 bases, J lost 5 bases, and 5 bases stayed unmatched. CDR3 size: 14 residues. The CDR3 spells CASNLAGGRETQYF. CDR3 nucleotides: TGTGCCAGCAACCTAGCGGGGGGGCGGGAGACCCAGTACTTC.

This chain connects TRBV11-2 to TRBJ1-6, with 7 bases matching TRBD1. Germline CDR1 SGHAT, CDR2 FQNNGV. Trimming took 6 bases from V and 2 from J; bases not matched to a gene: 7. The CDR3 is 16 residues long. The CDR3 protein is CASRDTGEPYNSPLHF. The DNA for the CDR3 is TGTGCCAGCAGAGACACAGGGGAACCCTATAATTCACCCCTCCACTTT.

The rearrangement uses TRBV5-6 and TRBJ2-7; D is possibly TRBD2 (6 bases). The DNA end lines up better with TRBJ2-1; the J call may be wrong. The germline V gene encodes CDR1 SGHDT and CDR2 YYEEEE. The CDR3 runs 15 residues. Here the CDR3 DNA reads TGTGCCAGCAGCCCATGGGACTTCCGTGGGAATGAGCAGTTCTTC. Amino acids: CASSPWDFRGNEQFF.

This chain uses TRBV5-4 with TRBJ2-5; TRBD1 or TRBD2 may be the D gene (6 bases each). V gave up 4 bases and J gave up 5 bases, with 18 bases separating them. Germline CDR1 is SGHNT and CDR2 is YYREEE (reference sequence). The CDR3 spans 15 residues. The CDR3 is CASSGGLGGGETQYF. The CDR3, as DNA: TGTGCCAGCAGCGGGGGATTGGGGGGCGGGGAGACCCAGTACTTC. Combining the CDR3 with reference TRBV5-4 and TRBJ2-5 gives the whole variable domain ETGVTQSPTHLIKTRGQQVTLRCSSQSGHNTVSWYQQALGQGPQFIFQYYREEENGRGNFPPRFSGLQFPNYSSELNVNALELDDSALYLCASSGGLGGGETQYFGPGTRLLVL.

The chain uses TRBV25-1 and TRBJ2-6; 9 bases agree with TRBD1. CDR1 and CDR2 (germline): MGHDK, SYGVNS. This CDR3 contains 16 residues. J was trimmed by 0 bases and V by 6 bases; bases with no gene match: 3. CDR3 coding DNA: TGTGCCAGCAGCCAGGACAGGGGCTCTGGGGCCAACGTCCTGACTTTC. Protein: CASSQDRGSGANVLTF.

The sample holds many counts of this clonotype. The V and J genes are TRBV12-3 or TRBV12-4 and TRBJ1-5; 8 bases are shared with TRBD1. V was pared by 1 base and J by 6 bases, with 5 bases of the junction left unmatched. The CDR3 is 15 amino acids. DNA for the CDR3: TGTGCCAGCAGTTTAGGATCGGGACAGGCTCAGCCCCAGCATTTT. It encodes CASSLGSGQAQPQHF.

Here the CDR3 DNA reads TGTGCCAGCAGGGAGACATGGGCCCAAGAGACCCAGTACTTC. This translates into CASRETWAQETQYF. The chain carries TRBV7-9 and TRBJ2-5; D gene unclear. Germline lookup yields CDR1 SEHNR and CDR2 FQNEAQ (reference sequence). This CDR3 contains 14 residues. Trimming took off 6 bases at V and 1 base at J, with 12 bases between the two ends.

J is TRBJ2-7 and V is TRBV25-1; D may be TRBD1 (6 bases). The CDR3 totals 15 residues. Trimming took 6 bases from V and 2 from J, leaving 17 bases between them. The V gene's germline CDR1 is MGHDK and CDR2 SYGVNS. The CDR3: CASRAGTDSTYEQYF. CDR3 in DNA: TGTGCCAGCAGGGCCGGGACGGACAGCACCTACGAGCAGTACTTC.

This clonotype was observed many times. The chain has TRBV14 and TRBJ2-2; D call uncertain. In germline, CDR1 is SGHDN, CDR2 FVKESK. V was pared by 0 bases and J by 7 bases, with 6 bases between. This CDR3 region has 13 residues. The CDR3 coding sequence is TGTGCCAGCAGCCAAGATCTAGACGGGGAGCTGTTTTTT. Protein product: CASSQDLDGELFF.

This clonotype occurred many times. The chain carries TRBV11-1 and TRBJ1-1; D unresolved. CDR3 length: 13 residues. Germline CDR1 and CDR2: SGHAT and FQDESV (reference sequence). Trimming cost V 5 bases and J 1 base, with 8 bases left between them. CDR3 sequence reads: CASSKTENTEAFF. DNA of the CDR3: TGTGCCAGCAGCAAGACGGAGAACACTGAAGCTTTCTTT.

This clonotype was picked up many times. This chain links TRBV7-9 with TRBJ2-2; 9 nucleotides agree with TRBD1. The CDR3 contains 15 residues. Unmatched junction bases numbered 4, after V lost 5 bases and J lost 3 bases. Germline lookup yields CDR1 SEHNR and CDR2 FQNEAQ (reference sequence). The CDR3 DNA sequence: TGTGCCAGCAGCCGCGACAGGGGGTACACCGGGGAGCTGTTTTTT. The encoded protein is CASSRDRGYTGELFF.

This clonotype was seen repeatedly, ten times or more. The CDR3 reads CASSQDRQGNQPQHF. CDR3 in DNA: TGTGCCAGCAGCCAAGATCGTCAGGGCAATCAGCCCCAGCATTTT. The V call is TRBV4-2, the J call TRBJ1-5; no clear D gene. The CDR3 is 15 residues long. Germline values: CDR1 LGHNA, CDR2 YNFKEQ. Trimming pared 0 bases from V and 2 bases from J, leaving 8 bases between.

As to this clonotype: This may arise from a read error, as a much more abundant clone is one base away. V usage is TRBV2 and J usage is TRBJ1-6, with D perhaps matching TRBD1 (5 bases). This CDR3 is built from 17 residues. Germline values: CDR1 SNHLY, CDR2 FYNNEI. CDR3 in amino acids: CASGEPGREASNSPLHF. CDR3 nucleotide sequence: TGTGCCAGCGGTGAACCAGGGAGGGAGGCCTCTAATTCACCCCTCCACTTT.

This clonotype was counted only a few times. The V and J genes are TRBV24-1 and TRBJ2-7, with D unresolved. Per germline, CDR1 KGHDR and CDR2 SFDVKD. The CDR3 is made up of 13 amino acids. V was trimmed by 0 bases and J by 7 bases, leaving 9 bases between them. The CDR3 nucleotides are TGTGCCACCAGTGATTTGGGGGAAGGGGAGCAGTACTTC. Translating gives CATSDLGEGEQYF.

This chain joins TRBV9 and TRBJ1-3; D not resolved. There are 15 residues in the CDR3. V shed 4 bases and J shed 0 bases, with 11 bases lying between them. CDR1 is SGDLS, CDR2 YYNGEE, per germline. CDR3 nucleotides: TGTGCCAGCAGCCAAATCAGTTACTCTGGAAACACCATATATTTT. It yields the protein CASSQISYSGNTIYF.

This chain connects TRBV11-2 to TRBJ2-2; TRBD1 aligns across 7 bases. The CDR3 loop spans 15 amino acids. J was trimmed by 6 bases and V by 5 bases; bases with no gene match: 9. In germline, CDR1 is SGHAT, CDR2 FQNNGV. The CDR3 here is CASSPRQGGAGELFF. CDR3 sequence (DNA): TGTGCCAGCAGCCCGCGACAGGGTGGGGCCGGGGAGCTGTTTTTT.

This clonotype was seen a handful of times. CDR3 sequence reads: CASSQAYGTSHTGELFF. The CDR3 bases are TGTGCCAGCAGCCAAGCTTACGGGACTAGCCACACCGGGGAGCTGTTTTTT. The gene calls are TRBV4-2 and TRBJ2-2; 9 bases line up with TRBD2. V lost 1 base and J lost 3; bases outside the gene matches: 6. The CDR3 consists of 17 residues. CDR1 and CDR2 from the germline V gene are LGHNA and YNFKEQ.

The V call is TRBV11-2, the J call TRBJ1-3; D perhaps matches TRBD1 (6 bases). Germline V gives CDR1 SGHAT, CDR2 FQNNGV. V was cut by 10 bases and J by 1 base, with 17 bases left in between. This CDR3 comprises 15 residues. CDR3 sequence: CANYRGGASGNTIYF. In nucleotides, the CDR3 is TGTGCCAACTATAGGGGGGGGGCGTCTGGAAACACCATATATTTT.

The CDR3 region is CASSLVPGLTNTEAFF. CDR3 nucleotides: TGCGCCAGCAGCTTGGTACCGGGACTTACGAACACTGAAGCTTTCTTT. The chain joins TRBV5-1 to TRBJ1-1, with D possibly TRBD1 on 5 matching bases. The CDR3 is made up of 16 amino acids. Trimming stripped 0 bases from V and 1 base from J, with 13 bases between. Germline loops: CDR1 SGHRS, CDR2 YFSETQ.

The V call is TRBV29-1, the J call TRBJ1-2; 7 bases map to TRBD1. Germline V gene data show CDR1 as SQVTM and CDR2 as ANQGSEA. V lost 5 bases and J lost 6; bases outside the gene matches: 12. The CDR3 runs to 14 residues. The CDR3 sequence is CSVSRGGGGDGYTF. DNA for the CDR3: TGCAGCGTTTCCCGTGGGGGAGGGGGCGATGGCTACACCTTC.

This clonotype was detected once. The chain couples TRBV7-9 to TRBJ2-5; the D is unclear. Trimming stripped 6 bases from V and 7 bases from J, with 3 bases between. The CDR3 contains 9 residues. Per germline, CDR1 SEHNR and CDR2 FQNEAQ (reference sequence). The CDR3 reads CASRPTQYF. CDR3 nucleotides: TGTGCCAGCAGACCGACCCAGTACTTC.

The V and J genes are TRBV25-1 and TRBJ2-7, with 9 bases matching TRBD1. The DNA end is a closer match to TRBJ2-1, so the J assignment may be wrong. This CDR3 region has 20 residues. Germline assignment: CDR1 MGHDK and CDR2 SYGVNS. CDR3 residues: CASSEMAHSGQGVSYNEQFF. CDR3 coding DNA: TGTGCCAGCAGTGAGATGGCTCATTCGGGACAGGGAGTTTCCTACAATGAGCAGTTCTTC.

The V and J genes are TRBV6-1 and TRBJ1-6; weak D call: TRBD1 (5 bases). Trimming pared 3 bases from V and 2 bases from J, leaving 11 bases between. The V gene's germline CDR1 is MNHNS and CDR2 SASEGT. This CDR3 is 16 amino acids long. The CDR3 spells CASSEAGATYNSPLHF. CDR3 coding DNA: TGTGCCAGCAGTGAGGCCGGGGCCACCTATAATTCACCCCTCCACTTT.

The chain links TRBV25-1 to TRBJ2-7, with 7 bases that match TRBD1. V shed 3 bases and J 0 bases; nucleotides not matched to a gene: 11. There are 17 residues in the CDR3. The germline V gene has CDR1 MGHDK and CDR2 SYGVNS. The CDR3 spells CASSDKNRGQTSYEQYF. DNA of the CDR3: TGTGCCAGCAGTGATAAGAACAGGGGACAGACCTCCTACGAGCAGTACTTC.

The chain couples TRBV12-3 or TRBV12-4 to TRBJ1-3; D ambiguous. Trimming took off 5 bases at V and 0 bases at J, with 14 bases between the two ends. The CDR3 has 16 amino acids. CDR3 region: CASSPPKAVSGNTIYF. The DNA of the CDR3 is TGTGCCAGCAGTCCACCGAAAGCGGTCTCTGGAAACACCATATATTTT.